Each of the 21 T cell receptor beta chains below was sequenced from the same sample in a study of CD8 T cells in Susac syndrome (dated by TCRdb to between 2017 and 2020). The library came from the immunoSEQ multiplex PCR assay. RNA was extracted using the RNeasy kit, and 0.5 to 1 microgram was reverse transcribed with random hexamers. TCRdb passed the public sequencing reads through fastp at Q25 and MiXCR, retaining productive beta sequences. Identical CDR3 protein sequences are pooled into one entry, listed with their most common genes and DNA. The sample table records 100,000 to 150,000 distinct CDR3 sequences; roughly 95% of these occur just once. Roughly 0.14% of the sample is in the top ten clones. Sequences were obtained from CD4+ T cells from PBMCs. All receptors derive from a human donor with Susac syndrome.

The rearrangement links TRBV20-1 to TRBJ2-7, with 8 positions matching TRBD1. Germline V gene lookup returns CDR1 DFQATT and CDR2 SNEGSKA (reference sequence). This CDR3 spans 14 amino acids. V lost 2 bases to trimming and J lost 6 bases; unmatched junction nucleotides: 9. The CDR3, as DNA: TGCAGTGCTAGAAACCGACAGGGGTCCGCCGAGCAGTACTTC. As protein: CSARNRQGSAEQYF.

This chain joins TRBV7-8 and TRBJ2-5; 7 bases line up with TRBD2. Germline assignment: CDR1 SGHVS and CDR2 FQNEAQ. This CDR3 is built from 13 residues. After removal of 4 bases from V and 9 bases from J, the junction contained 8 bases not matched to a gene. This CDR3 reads CASSSRTSWPQYF. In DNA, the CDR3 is TGTGCCAGCAGCTCGCGGACTAGTTGGCCCCAGTACTTC.

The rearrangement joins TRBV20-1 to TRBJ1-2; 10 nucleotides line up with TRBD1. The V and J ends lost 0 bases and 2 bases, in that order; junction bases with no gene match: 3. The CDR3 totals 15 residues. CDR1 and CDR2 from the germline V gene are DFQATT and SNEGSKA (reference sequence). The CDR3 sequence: CSARETGQGNYGYTF. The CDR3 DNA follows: TGCAGTGCTAGAGAAACGGGACAGGGGAACTATGGCTACACCTTC.

The CDR3 loop is CASSPREWMDYGYTF. CDR3 DNA: TGTGCCAGCAGTCCCAGAGAATGGATGGACTATGGCTACACCTTC. The rearrangement joins TRBV7-2 to TRBJ1-2; D remains ambiguous. V lost 6 bases and J lost 3, with 17 bases in between. Germline CDR1 reads SGHTA; CDR2 reads FQGNSA. The CDR3 is 15 amino acids.

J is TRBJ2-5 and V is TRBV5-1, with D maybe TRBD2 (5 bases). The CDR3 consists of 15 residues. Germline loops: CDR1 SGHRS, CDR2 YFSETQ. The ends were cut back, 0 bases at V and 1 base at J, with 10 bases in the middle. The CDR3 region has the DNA TGCGCCAGCAGCTTGGCGGGGAACATCCAAGAGACCCAGTACTTC. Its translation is CASSLAGNIQETQYF.

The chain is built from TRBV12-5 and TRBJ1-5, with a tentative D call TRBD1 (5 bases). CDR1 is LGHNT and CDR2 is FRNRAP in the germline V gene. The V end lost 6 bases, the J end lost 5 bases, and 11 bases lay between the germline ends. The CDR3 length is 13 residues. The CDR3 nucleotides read TGTGCTAGTGGGGAGGGGTTCGATCAGCCCCAGCATTTT. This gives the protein CASGEGFDQPQHF.

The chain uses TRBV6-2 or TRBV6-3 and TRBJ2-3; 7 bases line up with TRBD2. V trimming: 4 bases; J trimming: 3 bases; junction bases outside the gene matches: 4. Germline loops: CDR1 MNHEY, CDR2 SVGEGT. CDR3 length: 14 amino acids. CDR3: CASSSWRETDTQYF. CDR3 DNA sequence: TGTGCCAGCAGTTCTTGGCGGGAGACAGATACGCAGTATTTT.

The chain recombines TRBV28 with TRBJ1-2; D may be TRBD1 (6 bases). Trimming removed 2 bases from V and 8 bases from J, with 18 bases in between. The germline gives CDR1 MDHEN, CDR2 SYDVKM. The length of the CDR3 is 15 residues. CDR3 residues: CASSLQGTVSKGYTF. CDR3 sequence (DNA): TGTGCCAGCAGTTTACAGGGGACCGTTTCTAAGGGCTACACCTTC.

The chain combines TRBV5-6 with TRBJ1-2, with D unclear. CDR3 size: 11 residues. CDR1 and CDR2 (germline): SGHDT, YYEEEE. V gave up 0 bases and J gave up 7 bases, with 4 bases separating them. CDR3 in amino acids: CASSLVSGYTF. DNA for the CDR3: TGTGCCAGCAGCTTGGTGTCTGGCTACACCTTC.

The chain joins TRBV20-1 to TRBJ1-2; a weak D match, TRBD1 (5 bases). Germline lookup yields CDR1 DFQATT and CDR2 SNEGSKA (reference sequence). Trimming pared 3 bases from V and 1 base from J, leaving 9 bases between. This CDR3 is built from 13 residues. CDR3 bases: TGCAGTGCTAGTTTGACAGTTAACTATGGCTACACCTTC. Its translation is CSASLTVNYGYTF.

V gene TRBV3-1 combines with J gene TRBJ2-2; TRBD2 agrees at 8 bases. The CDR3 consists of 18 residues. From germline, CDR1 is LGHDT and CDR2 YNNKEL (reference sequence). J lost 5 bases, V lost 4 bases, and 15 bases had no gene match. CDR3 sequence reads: CASSLRAYSGRGTGELFF. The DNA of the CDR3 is TGTGCCAGCAGCCTGCGGGCGTACAGCGGGAGAGGTACCGGGGAGCTGTTTTTT.

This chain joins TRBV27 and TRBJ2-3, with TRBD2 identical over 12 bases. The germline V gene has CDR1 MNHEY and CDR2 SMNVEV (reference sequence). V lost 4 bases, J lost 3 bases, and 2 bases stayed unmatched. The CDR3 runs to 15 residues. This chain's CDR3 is CASSSLAGGTDTQYF. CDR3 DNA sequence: TGTGCCAGCAGTTCACTAGCGGGAGGAACAGATACGCAGTATTTT.

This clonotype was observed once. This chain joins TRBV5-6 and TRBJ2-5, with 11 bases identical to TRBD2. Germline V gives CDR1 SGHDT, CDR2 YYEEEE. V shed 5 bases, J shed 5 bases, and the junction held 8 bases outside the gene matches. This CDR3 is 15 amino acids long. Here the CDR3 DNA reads TGTGCCAGCAGTCTTAGCGGGAGGGCCTGGGAGACCCAGTACTTC. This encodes CASSLSGRAWETQYF.

As DNA, the CDR3 is TGTGCCAGCTCACCGACTAGTATGCTCAGCTCCTACAATGAGCAGTTCTTC. Its translation: CASSPTSMLSSYNEQFF. This chain connects TRBV18 to TRBJ2-1; the D gene is possibly TRBD2 (6 bases). The CDR3 loop spans 17 amino acids. V was shortened by 3 bases and J by 0 bases, with 15 bases between the two germline ends. From germline, CDR1 is KGHSH and CDR2 LQKENI. The full variable domain, its missing parts supplied by reference TRBV18 and TRBJ2-1, is NAGVMQNPRHLVRRRGQEARLRCSPMKGHSHVYWYRQLPEEGLKFMVYLQKENIIDESGMPKERFSAEFPKEGPSILRIQQVVRGDSAAYFCASSPTSMLSSYNEQFFGPGTRLTVL.

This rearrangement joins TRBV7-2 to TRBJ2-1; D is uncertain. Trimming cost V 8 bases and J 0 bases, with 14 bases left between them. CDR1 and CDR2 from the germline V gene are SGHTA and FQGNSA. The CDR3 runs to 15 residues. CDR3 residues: CASLSALSSYNEQFF. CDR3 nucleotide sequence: TGTGCCAGCCTATCAGCGTTGAGCTCCTACAATGAGCAGTTCTTC.

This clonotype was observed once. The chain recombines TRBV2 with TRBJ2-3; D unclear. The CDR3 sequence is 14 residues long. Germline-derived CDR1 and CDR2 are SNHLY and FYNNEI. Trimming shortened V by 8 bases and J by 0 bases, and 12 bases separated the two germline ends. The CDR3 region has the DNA TGTGCCAGCCTTTTAGACACTAGCACAGATACGCAGTATTTT. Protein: CASLLDTSTDTQYF.

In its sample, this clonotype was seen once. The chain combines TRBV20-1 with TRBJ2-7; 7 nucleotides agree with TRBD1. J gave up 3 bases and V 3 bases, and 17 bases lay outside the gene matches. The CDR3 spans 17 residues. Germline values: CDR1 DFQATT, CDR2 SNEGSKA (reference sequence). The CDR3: CSASGFSTKGAGYEQYF. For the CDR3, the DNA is TGCAGTGCTAGTGGGTTTTCAACTAAGGGGGCGGGCTACGAGCAGTACTTC.

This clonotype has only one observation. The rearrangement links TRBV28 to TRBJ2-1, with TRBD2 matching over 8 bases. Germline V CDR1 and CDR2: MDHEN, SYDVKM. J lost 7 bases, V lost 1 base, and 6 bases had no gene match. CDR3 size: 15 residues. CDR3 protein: CASSLFVRGGNEQFF. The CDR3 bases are TGTGCCAGCAGTTTATTTGTTCGGGGGGGGAATGAGCAGTTCTTC.

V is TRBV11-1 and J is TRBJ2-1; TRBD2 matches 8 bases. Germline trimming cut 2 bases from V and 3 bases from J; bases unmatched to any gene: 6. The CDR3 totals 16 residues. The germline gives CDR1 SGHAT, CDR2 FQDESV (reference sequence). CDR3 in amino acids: CASSLQGTRSYNEQFF. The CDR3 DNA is TGTGCCAGCAGCTTACAGGGGACTAGGAGCTACAATGAGCAGTTCTTC.

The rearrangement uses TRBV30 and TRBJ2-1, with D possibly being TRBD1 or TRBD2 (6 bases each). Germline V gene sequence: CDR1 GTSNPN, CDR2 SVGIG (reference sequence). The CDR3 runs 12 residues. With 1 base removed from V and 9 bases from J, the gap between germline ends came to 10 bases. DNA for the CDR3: TGTGCCTGGAGTGGGGGGGCGACTGAGCAGTTCTTC. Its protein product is CAWSGGATEQFF.

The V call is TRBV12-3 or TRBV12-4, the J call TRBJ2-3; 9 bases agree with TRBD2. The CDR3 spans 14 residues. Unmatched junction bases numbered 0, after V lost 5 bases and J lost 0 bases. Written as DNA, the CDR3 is TGTGCCAGCAGTACTAGCGGGAGCACAGATACGCAGTATTTT. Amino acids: CASSTSGSTDTQYF.